The clone carrying this T cell receptor beta chain was seen only a few times. Antigen: not known. Every diagnosis used clinical symptoms, serum thyroxine and TRAb, thyroid ultrasound and orbital computed tomography. The data were taken from a study of T cells in Graves' hyperthyroidism and ophthalmopathy. Study-level points and caveats: Progression to ophthalmopathy was predicted a median of approximately seven months early. Expanded thyroid clonotypes (above 0.001) were mostly also found in blood.

The CDR3 sequence is 14 residues long. The germline gives CDR1 SGDLS, CDR2 YYNGEE. The germline V and J ends were trimmed by 2 bases and 8 bases, with 11 bases remaining between them. TCR beta CDR3 sequences were amplified from RNA transcripts. A first-round RT-PCR of the TCR CDR3 used the HTBI primer set. TCRdb independently ran MiXCR on the multiplex PCR reads; one entry per CDR3 protein. The data show 400,000 to 500,000 distinct CDR3 sequences, 13% to 15% seen once. The chain joins TRBV9 to TRBJ1-6; perhaps TRBD1 as D (5 bases). The material sequenced was blood. The source of this sequence is a woman younger than 35 with Graves' hyperthyroidism. The CDR3 here is CASSVEGLYSPLHF. The CDR3 DNA reads TGTGCCAGCAGCGTTGAGGGGTTGTATTCACCCCTCCACTTT.